The 26 T cell receptor beta chains in this list originate from one sample, sequenced in a study of control samples from healthy donors and cancer patients. The data were produced by immunoSEQ multiplex PCR, yet TCRdb's version contains in-frame clones alone and is incomplete. Altogether roughly 170,000 clones are present, around 95% being singletons, with the ten largest covering roughly 3.9%. The material sequenced was blood. The origin of the receptors is a woman aged 55-69 years in good health.

This chain connects TRBV18 to TRBJ1-5; D call uncertain. CDR1 and CDR2 (germline): KGHSH, LQKENI. Deletions cut 5 bases from V and 2 bases from J, with 7 bases between. CDR3 size: 13 residues. The CDR3 is CASSRVGNQPQHF. The CDR3 coding sequence is TGTGCCAGCTCAAGGGTGGGCAATCAGCCCCAGCATTTT.

This rearrangement joins TRBV15 to TRBJ2-5, with D possibly matching TRBD1 (5 bases). Germline values: CDR1 LNHNV, CDR2 YYDKDF (reference sequence). This CDR3 is 14 amino acids long. The V gene lost 1 base and the J gene lost 5 bases, with 11 bases spanning the gap. The CDR3 here is CATSRVQGWETQYF. The CDR3, as DNA: TGTGCCACCAGCAGAGTGCAGGGTTGGGAGACCCAGTACTTC. Full variable domain (missing parts from reference TRBV15 and TRBJ2-5): DAMVIQNPRYQVTQFGKPVTLSCSQTLNHNVMYWYQQKSSQAPKLLFHYYDKDFNNEADTPDNFQSRRPNTSFCFLDIRSPGLGDTAMYLCATSRVQGWETQYFGPGTRLLVL.

The chain combines TRBV6-2 or TRBV6-3 with TRBJ1-5; D is unresolved. Trimming cost V 2 bases and J 6 bases, with 8 bases left between them. This CDR3 has 13 amino acids. Germline V CDR1 and CDR2: MNHEY, SVGEGT. The CDR3 spells CASSYGPAQPQHF. The CDR3 nucleotides read TGTGCCAGCAGTTACGGGCCAGCTCAGCCCCAGCATTTT.

The CDR3 sequence is CASSPFSGEAFF. CDR3 bases: TGTGCCAGCAGCCCCTTTTCTGGTGAAGCTTTCTTT. The chain carries TRBV7-9 and TRBJ1-1, with no clear D. Looked up from germline, CDR1 is SEHNR and CDR2 is FQNEAQ (reference sequence). The CDR3 contains 12 residues. V shed 5 bases and J shed 7 bases, with 11 bases lying between them.

This clone was detected once. The V gene is TRBV27, the J gene TRBJ1-1, with a possible D match to TRBD1 (5 bases). Germline CDR1 reads MNHEY; CDR2 reads SMNVEV (reference sequence). The CDR3 runs to 14 residues. Trimming removed 5 bases at V and 4 bases at J, with 14 bases between. CDR3 protein: CASSPTVRATEAFF. CDR3 DNA sequence: TGTGCCAGCAGTCCGACAGTCCGTGCCACTGAAGCTTTCTTT.

CDR3 coding DNA: TGTGCCAGCAGCCCTGGACCGGATGAAAAACTGTTTTTT. It translates to CASSPGPDEKLFF. This sequence joins TRBV7-9 and TRBJ1-4; no firm D call. Trimming removed 5 bases from V and 6 bases from J, with 10 bases in between. This CDR3 is 13 amino acids long. Germline V gives CDR1 SEHNR, CDR2 FQNEAQ (reference sequence).

The chain has TRBV2 and TRBJ1-2; D remains ambiguous. The CDR3 loop spans 12 amino acids. V was pared by 11 bases and J by 2 bases, with 12 bases between. From germline, CDR1 is SNHLY and CDR2 FYNNEI. CDR3: CAGGQVNYGYTF. The DNA for the CDR3 is TGTGCCGGTGGGCAGGTAAACTATGGCTACACCTTC.

The chain is built from TRBV3-1 (or the pseudogene TRBV3-2) and TRBJ2-7; D might be TRBD1 (6 bases). With 0 bases removed from V and 3 bases from J, the gap between germline ends came to 15 bases. Germline V gives CDR1 LGHDT, CDR2 YNNKEL (reference sequence). The CDR3 is made up of 16 amino acids. The DNA for the CDR3 is TGTGCCAGCAGCCAAGACCATGCAGGGGCTGTCTACGAGCAGTACTTC. Amino acids: CASSQDHAGAVYEQYF.

The chain joins TRBV12-3 or TRBV12-4 to TRBJ2-3; D is ambiguous. This CDR3 contains 12 residues. V was trimmed by 1 base and J by 4 bases, leaving 3 bases between them. Here the CDR3 DNA reads TGTGCCAGCAGTTTAGTCCCAGATACGCAGTATTTT. Translated, it gives CASSLVPDTQYF.

This clone was counted between two and nine times. The rearrangement joins TRBV13 to TRBJ1-2; tentatively, D is TRBD1 (6 bases). Trimming pared 3 bases from V and 4 bases from J, leaving 15 bases between. Germline CDR1 and CDR2: PRHDT and FYEKMQ (reference sequence). The CDR3 consists of 15 residues. The DNA for the CDR3 is TGTGCCAGCAGCTTGATTGAGGGGGTAACCTATGGCTACACCTTC. This gives the protein CASSLIEGVTYGYTF.

V gene TRBV7-2 combines with J gene TRBJ1-5, with no clear D. The germline V and J ends were trimmed by 5 bases and 0 bases, with 8 bases remaining between them. This CDR3 region has 14 residues. Germline CDR1 SGHTA, CDR2 FQGNSA. The CDR3 spells CASSPGYSNQPQHF. As DNA, the CDR3 is TGTGCCAGCAGCCCAGGTTATAGCAATCAGCCCCAGCATTTT.

V and J are TRBV27 and TRBJ1-2; 8 positions agree with TRBD1. V shed 3 bases and J 3 bases; nucleotides not matched to a gene: 6. The germline gives CDR1 MNHEY, CDR2 SMNVEV (reference sequence). The CDR3 spans 15 residues. The CDR3 reads CASSFTQGADYGYTF. The CDR3 DNA sequence: TGTGCCAGCAGTTTTACCCAGGGGGCAGACTATGGCTACACCTTC.

This clone was observed once. This same CDR3 is encoded by further DNA sequences in the sample. V and J are TRBV27 and TRBJ1-5; D is unresolved. CDR1 and CDR2 (germline): MNHEY, SMNVEV (reference sequence). V lost 3 bases and J lost 2, with 2 bases in between. CDR3 length equals 12 residues. This CDR3 reads CASSFRNQPQHF. The CDR3 DNA reads TGTGCCAGCAGTTTCCGCAATCAGCCCCAGCATTTT.

This sequence joins TRBV18 and TRBJ2-3; D not resolved. Germline V gene data show CDR1 as KGHSH and CDR2 as LQKENI. The CDR3 loop spans 15 amino acids. Trimming cost V 5 bases and J 0 bases, with 12 bases left between them. CDR3 sequence reads: CASSGFRGSTDTQYF. CDR3 sequence (DNA): TGTGCCAGCTCAGGATTTCGTGGGAGCACAGATACGCAGTATTTT.

The chain joins TRBV10-3 to TRBJ1-2; D call uncertain. CDR3 length: 15 amino acids. Looked up from germline, CDR1 is ENHRY and CDR2 is SYGVKD. V was cut by 3 bases and J by 0 bases, with 11 bases left in between. CDR3 residues: CAISEGLSTNYGYTF. The CDR3 DNA sequence: TGTGCCATCAGTGAAGGACTCTCGACTAACTATGGCTACACCTTC.

V gene TRBV5-6 combines with J gene TRBJ1-2; D perhaps matches TRBD1 (5 bases). The germline V gene encodes CDR1 SGHDT and CDR2 YYEEEE. V was cut by 0 bases and J by 6 bases, with 9 bases left in between. This CDR3 is 13 amino acids long. CDR3 protein: CASSLVQGDGYTF. The CDR3 nucleotides are TGTGCCAGCAGCTTGGTCCAGGGAGATGGCTACACCTTC. Together with reference TRBV5-6 and TRBJ1-2, the CDR3 gives the full variable domain: DAGVTQSPTHLIKTRGQQVTLRCSPKSGHDTVSWYQQALGQGPQFIFQYYEEEERQRGNFPDRFSGHQFPNYSSELNVNALLLGDSALYLCASSLVQGDGYTFGSGTRLTVV.

This chain joins TRBV5-1 and TRBJ1-4, with a weak D call TRBD1 (5 bases). This CDR3 contains 16 residues. CDR1 and CDR2 from the germline V gene are SGHRS and YFSETQ. V lost 1 base and J 6 bases, leaving 16 bases between the germline ends. The CDR3 DNA sequence: TGCGCCAGCAGCTTGACAGGTTCCGCCGGGGATGAAAAACTGTTTTTT. Protein product: CASSLTGSAGDEKLFF.

The chain combines TRBV7-9 with TRBJ2-3, with 10 bases lining up with TRBD2. This CDR3 comprises 19 residues. V was clipped by 5 bases and J by 3 bases; unmatched bases: 17. Germline V gives CDR1 SEHNR, CDR2 FQNEAQ (reference sequence). CDR3 protein: CASSLTWASGGGDTDTQYF. Written as DNA, the CDR3 is TGTGCCAGCAGCCTCACCTGGGCCAGCGGGGGGGGAGATACAGATACGCAGTATTTT.

V gene TRBV4-3 combines with J gene TRBJ2-7, with D uncertain. CDR3 length equals 16 residues. Trimming removed 0 bases at V and 3 bases at J, with 15 bases between. Germline lookup yields CDR1 LGHNA and CDR2 YSLEER. The CDR3 here is CASSQDEVPPYYEQYF. In DNA form, the CDR3 reads TGCGCCAGCAGCCAAGATGAGGTCCCACCCTACTACGAGCAGTACTTC.

The CDR3 region is CASRYQGGGLYGYTF. The CDR3 nucleotides are TGTGCCAGCAGATATCAAGGGGGGGGACTCTATGGCTACACCTTC. This chain joins TRBV27 and TRBJ1-2; weak D call: TRBD1 (6 bases). V lost 6 bases and J lost 4, with 18 bases in between. The CDR3 sequence is 15 residues long. Germline V lookup: CDR1 MNHEY, CDR2 SMNVEV (reference sequence).

The chain joins TRBV6-6 to TRBJ2-1; the D gene is possibly TRBD1 (6 bases). This CDR3 is built from 14 residues. Trimming shortened V by 6 bases and J by 6 bases, and 15 bases separated the two germline ends. Germline loops: CDR1 MNHNY, CDR2 SVGAGI (reference sequence). The CDR3 DNA reads as TGTGCCAGCAGCCGAGACAGGACGGTCAATGAGCAGTTCTTC. Translation: CASSRDRTVNEQFF.

The chain uses TRBV3-1 (or the pseudogene TRBV3-2) and TRBJ2-7; D is perhaps TRBD2 (7 bases). Deletions cut 2 bases from V and 0 bases from J, with 11 bases between. This CDR3 has 15 residues. The V gene's germline CDR1 is LGHDT and CDR2 YNNKEL (reference sequence). The CDR3 reads CASSQRGGNSYEQYF. The CDR3, as DNA: TGTGCCAGCAGCCAAAGGGGGGGCAACTCCTACGAGCAGTACTTC.

As concerns this clone: Relative to the germline gene, one junction end is altered; a read error may explain this. The chain uses TRBV7-7 and TRBJ1-5; D remains ambiguous. The CDR3 totals 17 residues. Per germline, CDR1 SSHAT and CDR2 FNYEAQ (reference sequence). The DNA for the CDR3 is TGTGCTAGCAGCTTGGGAGAGGGAATCGTCAGCAATCAGCCCCAGCATTTT. Amino acids: CASSLGEGIVSNQPQHF.

CDR3 residues: CAWSAGGYGYTF. The CDR3 DNA follows: TGTGCCTGGAGTGCGGGTGGCTATGGCTACACCTTC. The J gene is TRBJ1-2, the V gene TRBV30; D is undetermined. Germline assignment: CDR1 GTSNPN and CDR2 SVGIG (reference sequence). Trimming cost V 1 base and J 4 bases, with 7 bases left between them. The CDR3 contains 12 residues.

The rearrangement joins TRBV7-9 to TRBJ1-2, with TRBD1 identical over 9 bases. Germline CDR1 SEHNR, CDR2 FQNEAQ (reference sequence). With V trimmed by 6 bases and J by 5 bases, 10 bases remained unmatched. This CDR3 has 15 amino acids. CDR3 in DNA: TGTGCCAGCAGTGATACAGGGGGCGTATTGTATGGCTACACCTTC. Amino acids: CASSDTGGVLYGYTF.

The chain couples TRBV10-3 to TRBJ1-2, with 7 bases lining up with TRBD1. Germline V gives CDR1 ENHRY, CDR2 SYGVKD. V lost 9 bases to trimming and J lost 5 bases; unmatched junction nucleotides: 12. This CDR3 is built from 14 residues. The chain's CDR3 is CAIRLGQDIYGYTF. In nucleotides, the CDR3 is TGTGCCATTCGTCTCGGACAGGACATTTATGGCTACACCTTC.